This T cell receptor (beta chain) was profiled in a study of blood T cell repertoires in COVID-19. Profiling relied on immunoSEQ multiplex PCR, and the TCRdb table lists in-frame clones only, not all of them. This sample has roughly 64,000 clones, with around 84% found just once. V dropped 3 bases and J dropped 7 bases, with 16 bases sitting between them. The CDR3 covers 15 residues. CDR1 KGHSH and CDR2 LQKENI come from the germline V gene. Sequences were obtained from peripheral blood. The genes are TRBV18 and TRBJ2-1; D not resolved. The sequence came from a man aged 45-60 years with active COVID-19. CDR3 nucleotide sequence: TGTGCCAGCTCACCCGAGACAAACAACGAGAATGAGCAGTTCTTC. Protein: CASSPETNNENEQFF.